The 14 T cell receptor beta chains in this list originate from one sample, sequenced in a study of T cells expressing NK-cell markers. TCRdb re-called the 5' RACE reads; one entry per CDR3 protein, DNA not given. The sample totals 550,000 to 600,000 distinct CDR3 sequences. Sequenced material: blood T cells: a sorted CD56 or NKG2C T cell subset, CD4+ or CD8+ T cells, or bulk PBMC T cells (not recorded which). All receptors come from a man aged 18 to 35 in good health.

This rearrangement joins TRBV15 to TRBJ2-2; the TCRdb D gene call, TRBD2, has no DNA to confirm it. CDR1 and CDR2 from the germline V gene are LNHNV and YYDKDF (reference sequence). CDR3 length equals 13 residues. The CDR3 region is CATSREGPGELFF.

V is TRBV4-3 and J is TRBJ1-1; without DNA, the TCRdb call of TRBD1 cannot be checked. The germline V gene has CDR1 LGHNA and CDR2 YSLEER. This CDR3 has 14 amino acids. CDR3 region: CASSQEVMGGEAFF.

The genes are TRBV6-1 and TRBJ2-1. The CDR3 runs 15 residues. Germline V lookup: CDR1 MNHNS, CDR2 SASEGT. This CDR3 is CASRFQRDSYNEQFF.

The chain couples TRBV12-3 or TRBV12-4 to TRBJ2-1; absent DNA, TCRdb's TRBD2 call cannot be checked. The CDR3 is 15 amino acids. This CDR3 reads CASSFGSGGDSEQFF.

This chain uses TRBV5-6 with TRBJ2-3; TCRdb proposes TRBD1, but this gene call is untestable without DNA. Germline V CDR1 and CDR2: SGHDT, YYEEEE. This CDR3 spans 15 amino acids. The CDR3 protein is CASSLPGSSPDTQYF.

The J gene is TRBJ2-1, the V gene TRBV20-1. The CDR3 consists of 16 residues. CDR1 is DFQATT, CDR2 SNEGSKA, per germline (reference sequence). CDR3 amino acids: CSARDSGQVSYNEQFF.

The V gene is TRBV12-3 or TRBV12-4, the J gene TRBJ1-1; the D call from TCRdb, TRBD1, cannot be confirmed without DNA. The CDR3 has 13 amino acids. The CDR3 sequence is CASGLSGDTEAFF.

CDR3 loop: CASSQEVLVNTQYF. The genes are TRBV4-1 and TRBJ2-3. Germline loops: CDR1 MGHRA, CDR2 YSYEKL. There are 14 residues in the CDR3.

The V call is TRBV4-3, the J call TRBJ2-7. This CDR3 contains 13 residues. Per the germline V gene, CDR1 is LGHNA and CDR2 is YSLEER. CDR3: CASSQGFFHEQYF.

The rearrangement uses TRBV12-3 or TRBV12-4 and TRBJ2-2; TCRdb's D gene call, TRBD1, goes unchecked for lack of DNA. This CDR3 has 16 amino acids. CDR3 loop: CASSPWTGDGTGELFF.

The rearrangement joins TRBV20-1 to TRBJ2-3; the D gene TCRdb calls, TRBD1, cannot be checked with no DNA. CDR3 length: 16 residues. CDR1 DFQATT and CDR2 SNEGSKA come from the germline V gene (reference sequence). CDR3 region: CSAREGQGVLTDTQYF.

V gene TRBV28 combines with J gene TRBJ2-7; as DNA is missing, the TRBD2 call by TCRdb cannot be tested. CDR1 and CDR2 from the germline V gene are MDHEN and SYDVKM. This CDR3 spans 13 amino acids. This CDR3 is CASSHGAGNEQYF.

The V call is TRBV29-1, the J call TRBJ2-3. This CDR3 comprises 14 residues. The V gene's germline CDR1 is SQVTM and CDR2 ANQGSEA. CDR3 amino acids: CSVRSRASTDTQYF.

The J gene is TRBJ1-1, the V gene TRBV29-1. The CDR3 covers 11 residues. The germline V gene encodes CDR1 SQVTM and CDR2 ANQGSEA. The CDR3: CSVQDRTKAFF.